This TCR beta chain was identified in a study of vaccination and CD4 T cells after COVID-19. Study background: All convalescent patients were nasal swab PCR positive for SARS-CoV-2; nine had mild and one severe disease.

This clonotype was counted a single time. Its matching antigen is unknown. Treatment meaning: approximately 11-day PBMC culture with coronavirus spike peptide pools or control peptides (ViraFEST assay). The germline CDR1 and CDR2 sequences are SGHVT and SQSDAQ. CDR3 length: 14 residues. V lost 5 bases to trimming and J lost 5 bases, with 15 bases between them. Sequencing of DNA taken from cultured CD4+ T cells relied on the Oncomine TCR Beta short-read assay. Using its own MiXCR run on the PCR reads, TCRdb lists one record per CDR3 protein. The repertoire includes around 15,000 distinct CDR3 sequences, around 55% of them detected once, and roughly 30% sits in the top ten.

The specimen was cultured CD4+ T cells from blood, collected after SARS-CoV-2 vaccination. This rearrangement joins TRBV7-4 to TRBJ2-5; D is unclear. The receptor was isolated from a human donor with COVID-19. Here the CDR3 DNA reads TGTGCCAGCAGCGTAGGTCTAGTGACGGAGACCCAGTACTTC. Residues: CASSVGLVTETQYF. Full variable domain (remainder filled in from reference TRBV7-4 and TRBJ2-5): GAGVSQSPRYKVAKRGRDVALRCDSISGHVTLYWYRQTLGQGSEVLTYSQSDAQRDKSGRPSGRFSAERPERSVSTLKIQRTEQGDSAVYLCASSVGLVTETQYFGPGTRLLVL.